This is a list of T cell receptor beta chains from one sample in a study of regulatory T cells in long-lasting Graves disease. TCRdb passed the multiplex PCR reads through MiXCR, listing each CDR3 protein once. The data contain about 560,000 distinct CDR3 sequences, around 15% of them seen just once; the ten biggest clones take up around 13%. This same sample was also taken into another study, of T cells in Graves' hyperthyroidism and ophthalmopathy.

This material consisted of peripheral blood mononuclear cells (PBMCs), taken at new diagnosis, from a patient treated with antithyroid drugs. Receptors originate from a man between 18 and 35 years old with Graves disease. The CDR3 runs from the conserved cysteine through the conserved F or W. D genes are given only for firm matches. Rows give clone size only sometimes, using once, few, many, or a class for an expanded clone.

clone_size j_call d_call v_call cdr3_nt cdr3_aa
many TRBJ2-7 TRBD1 TRBV5-1 TGCGCCAGCAGCTTGGACAGGGGACCCTACGAGCAGTACTTC CASSLDRGPYEQYF
few TRBJ2-5 TRBD2 TRBV5-4 TGTGCCAGCAGGATAGCGGGAGGGACCCAAGAGACCCAGTACTTC CASRIAGGTQETQYF
many TRBJ2-7 TRBD2 TRBV15 TGTGCCACCAGCAGAGAGGCTAGCGGGAGTCACGAGCAGTACTTC CATSREASGSHEQYF
many TRBJ2-7 NA TRBV7-9 TGTGCCAGCAGCTTAGGGTCCCCAAGAGCCTACGAGCAGTACTTC CASSLGSPRAYEQYF
NA TRBJ2-1 NA TRBV28 TGTGCCAGCAGCCCCCTGGAGGGAGAGATGAATGAGCAGTTCTTC CASSPLEGEMNEQFF
few TRBJ1-2 NA TRBV5-1 TGCGCCAGCAGCTTGACAACCGCCTATGGCTACACCTTC CASSLTTAYGYTF
NA TRBJ2-7 NA TRBV2 TGTGCCAGCAGTGAAAAAGGCTACGAGCAGTACTTC CASSEKGYEQYF
NA TRBJ2-1 TRBD1 TRBV20-1 TGCAGTGCCTGGGACAGGGGGCCCTACAATGAGCAGTTCTTC CSAWDRGPYNEQFF
NA TRBJ2-7 NA TRBV28 TGTGCCAGCAGTTTGTCGCCTAGCGCCTACGAGCAGTACTTC CASSLSPSAYEQYF
many TRBJ2-7 NA TRBV20-1 TGCAGTGCCAGGGGCGGGACTACCTACGAGCAGTACTTC CSARGGTTYEQYF
many TRBJ2-3 NA TRBV11-2 TGTGCCAGCAGCTTGGGTTTGGCTCTCAGCACAGATACGCAGTATTTT CASSLGLALSTDTQYF
NA TRBJ2-1 NA TRBV20-1 TGCAGTGCTAGAGGGGACTGGGGGCTCGGTTACAATGAGCAGTTCTTC CSARGDWGLGYNEQFF
many TRBJ2-1 NA TRBV7-6 TGTGCCAGCAGCTTAGCGCCGACTCCTAACAATAAGCAGTTCTTC CASSLAPTPNNKQFF
NA TRBJ2-7 NA TRBV7-9 TGTGCCAGCAGCTTTCACCGGGATCTTTCCTACGAGCAGTACTTC CASSFHRDLSYEQYF
few TRBJ2-1 NA TRBV6-1 TGTGCCAGCAGTGAACCCGATTATGAGCAGTTCTTC CASSEPDYEQFF
few TRBJ1-6 NA TRBV30 TGTGCCTGGAGTAGGATGGGTGGTCCCAATTCACCCCTCCACTTT CAWSRMGGPNSPLHF
few TRBJ2-1 NA TRBV13 TGTGCCAGCAGCTTAGGGTCGGTGGGCCGAGAGCAGTTCTTC CASSLGSVGREQFF
NA TRBJ2-3 TRBD2 TRBV20-1 TGCAGTGCCGAGGGATTCGGACTAGCGGGAGCAGATACGCAGTATTTT CSAEGFGLAGADTQYF
few TRBJ2-7 NA TRBV9 TGTGCCAGCAGCGTAGGGGTTGGGGCCTACGAGCAGTACTTC CASSVGVGAYEQYF
few TRBJ1-3 NA TRBV19 TGTGCCAGTGGGGACCGCGTCTCTGGAAACACCATATATTTT CASGDRVSGNTIYF
many TRBJ2-2 TRBD1 TRBV7-9 TGTGCCAGCAGCTCAGGGGGTTACACCGGGGAGCTGTTTTTT CASSSGGYTGELFF
NA TRBJ1-4 NA TRBV20-1 TGCAGTGCTAGAGATCGGACGGGGAATGAAAAACTGTTTTTT CSARDRTGNEKLFF
few TRBJ2-7 NA TRBV19 TGTGCCAGTAGTCTTACGACAGGGAGGAACGAGCAGTACTTC CASSLTTGRNEQYF
few TRBJ1-6 NA TRBV7-8 TGTGCCAGCAGCAAGGGGGATTCACCCCTCCACTTT CASSKGDSPLHF
many TRBJ1-2 NA TRBV10-1 TGCGCCAGCAGTGAGTCGGCTAGGGCTGGCTACACCTTC CASSESARAGYTF
few TRBJ2-7 NA TRBV4-1 TGCGCCAGCAGCCAAGATCCGGGGGCCTACGAGCAGTACTTC CASSQDPGAYEQYF
few TRBJ1-2 NA TRBV5-6 TGTGCCAGCAGCTTGGCGGCAGCACTGAATGTCTATGGCTACACCTTC CASSLAAALNVYGYTF
NA TRBJ2-7 NA TRBV5-8 TGTGCCAGCAGCCCCGGGACTGGGCGCTACGAGCAGTACTTC CASSPGTGRYEQYF
many TRBJ1-1 NA TRBV7-9 TGTGCCAGCAGCCCTCTTCCAAACACTGAAGCTTTCTTT CASSPLPNTEAFF
many TRBJ2-1 TRBD2 TRBV5-1 TGCGCCAGCAGCCTATTAGCGGGGTTTAACAATGAGCAGTTCTTC CASSLLAGFNNEQFF
many TRBJ2-1 TRBD2 TRBV27 TGTGCCAGCAGTGCCATCGGGACTAGCAGTTACAATGAGCAGTTCTTC CASSAIGTSSYNEQFF
NA TRBJ2-3 NA TRBV12-3/TRBV12-4 TGTGCCAGCTTTGAGCGTAGTACAGATACGCAGTATTTT CASFERSTDTQYF
NA TRBJ1-5 TRBD1 TRBV28 TGTGCCAGCAGCCCGGGACAGGGGGATGATAGCAATCAGCCCCAGCATTTT CASSPGQGDDSNQPQHF
few TRBJ1-4 NA TRBV9 TGTGCCAGCAGCGTAGGTGCCCGGGCGGAAGGTGAAAAACTGTTTTTT CASSVGARAEGEKLFF
many TRBJ2-3 NA TRBV3-1 TGTGCCAGCAGCCCCCGGGACTGGGGCACAGATACGCAGTATTTT CASSPRDWGTDTQYF
NA TRBJ1-6 TRBD1 TRBV3-1 TGTGCCAGCAGCCTTTTGAGGGACAGGGGGCGGCCTTTCTATAATTCACCCCTCCACTTT CASSLLRDRGRPFYNSPLHF
NA TRBJ2-1 NA TRBV9 TGTGCCAGCAGCGCGAAGGGGACAACGGGGCGCGAGAATGAGCAGTTCTTC CASSAKGTTGRENEQFF
NA TRBJ2-3 TRBD2 TRBV9 TGTGCCAGCGGGCCGGGCGGGAGGGCCACAGATACGCAGTATTTT CASGPGGRATDTQYF
few TRBJ2-7 NA TRBV20-1 TGCAGTGCTAGAGATCAGTGGGGGGTCAGACGGTACGAGCAGTACTTC CSARDQWGVRRYEQYF
many TRBJ2-7 NA TRBV28 TGTGCCAGCAACACAGCCGGAACCTACGAGCAGTACTTC CASNTAGTYEQYF
few TRBJ2-5 NA TRBV12-3/TRBV12-4 TGTGCCAGCAGTTTGACCAGCTTAGGGGGGACCCAGTACTTC CASSLTSLGGTQYF
NA TRBJ2-7 NA TRBV4-1 TGCGCCAGCAGCCGGGGAGGAGTGGGGGGATACGAGCAGTACTTC CASSRGGVGGYEQYF
NA TRBJ2-7 TRBD2 TRBV20-1 TGCAGTGTAAATCTAGCGGACCTCTACGAGCAGTACTTC CSVNLADLYEQYF
NA TRBJ2-7 TRBD2 TRBV29-1 TGCAGCGTTGAGGGGGGGACGGAGGGGCCCAACGAATACGAGCAGTACTTC CSVEGGTEGPNEYEQYF
many TRBJ2-5 NA TRBV7-2 TGTGCCAGCAGCTTACAGGGGACCACCCAAGAGACCCAGTACTTC CASSLQGTTQETQYF
NA TRBJ2-2 TRBD2 TRBV5-4 TGTGCCAGCAGCCCATTGGAGGCGGGGGGGAACACCGGGGAGCTGTTTTTT CASSPLEAGGNTGELFF
many TRBJ2-7 NA TRBV6-1 TGTGCCAGCAGACGAGCCTACGAGCAGTACTTC CASRRAYEQYF
few TRBJ1-4 NA TRBV15 TGTGCCACCAGCAGAGTGGTCACGAATGAAAAACTGTTTTTT CATSRVVTNEKLFF
NA TRBJ1-2 NA TRBV6-2/TRBV6-3 TGTGCCAGCAGTTACGATGGAGGCTATGGCTACACCTTC CASSYDGGYGYTF